These T cell receptor beta chains were read from a single sample in a study of T cell responses to AZD1222 COVID-19 vaccine. TCRdb's copy holds only in-frame clones and misses some; the assay was immunoSEQ multiplex PCR. Of some 100,000 clones in the sample, approximately 90% were seen once. Sample: peripheral blood, taken 28 days after the second AZD1222 dose. The receptors were gathered from an adult who received the AZD1222 COVID-19 vaccine. CDR3s include the opening cysteine and the closing phenylalanine or tryptophan. The order of the fields is CDR3 protein, CDR3 DNA, V gene, J gene, clone size, D gene. D genes are given only for firm matches. Only part of the rows carry a size: once, few, many, or a class if the clone is expanded.

CDR3 protein: CASSSQGRTEAFF; CDR3 DNA: TGTGCCAGCAGCTCACAGGGGCGGACTGAAGCTTTCTTT; V gene: TRBV7-6; J gene: TRBJ1-1; clone size: once; D gene: TRBD1
CDR3 protein: CASSLAVGQGPYEQYF; CDR3 DNA: TGTGCCAGCAGCTTAGCCGTTGGACAGGGCCCCTACGAGCAGTACTTC; V gene: TRBV7-6; J gene: TRBJ2-7; clone size: NA; D gene: TRBD1
CDR3 protein: CSVDGQGGDEQYF; CDR3 DNA: TGCAGCGTTGATGGACAGGGCGGCGACGAGCAGTACTTC; V gene: TRBV29-1; J gene: TRBJ2-7; clone size: NA; D gene: TRBD1
CDR3 protein: CASSLGSVVAGDNYGYTF; CDR3 DNA: TGTGCCAGCAGCTTAGGGTCTGTGGTCGCGGGGGATAACTATGGCTACACCTTC; V gene: TRBV13; J gene: TRBJ1-2; clone size: NA; D gene: NA
CDR3 protein: CAWSTDRVSYEQYF; CDR3 DNA: TGTGCCTGGAGCACCGACAGGGTCTCCTACGAGCAGTACTTC; V gene: TRBV30; J gene: TRBJ2-7; clone size: NA; D gene: TRBD1
CDR3 protein: CASSLEYRSYTSTDTQYF; CDR3 DNA: TGCGCCAGCAGCTTGGAATACAGGTCTTATACTAGCACAGATACGCAGTATTTT; V gene: TRBV5-1; J gene: TRBJ2-3; clone size: NA; D gene: NA
CDR3 protein: CASRPPVGTSGGLYEQFF; CDR3 DNA: TGTGCCAGCAGGCCACCGGTGGGGACTAGCGGGGGGTTGTATGAGCAGTTCTTC; V gene: TRBV7-2; J gene: TRBJ2-1; clone size: NA; D gene: TRBD2
CDR3 protein: CASSPLGARGELFF; CDR3 DNA: TGTGCCAGCTCACCACTAGGCGCCCGTGGGGAGCTGTTTTTT; V gene: TRBV18; J gene: TRBJ2-2; clone size: NA; D gene: NA
CDR3 protein: CASSSTGSYGYTF; CDR3 DNA: TGTGCCAGCAGCTCCACAGGGAGCTATGGCTACACCTTC; V gene: TRBV21-1; J gene: TRBJ1-2; clone size: NA; D gene: NA
CDR3 protein: CATSDGDRGHGYTF; CDR3 DNA: TGTGCCACCAGTGATGGGGACAGGGGACATGGCTACACCTTC; V gene: TRBV24-1; J gene: TRBJ1-2; clone size: NA; D gene: TRBD1
CDR3 protein: CASSYSRGGNYGYTF; CDR3 DNA: TGTGCCAGCAGTTACTCGAGGGGAGGGAACTATGGCTACACCTTC; V gene: TRBV6-5; J gene: TRBJ1-2; clone size: NA; D gene: NA
CDR3 protein: CASSPRQGGTGELFF; CDR3 DNA: TGTGCCAGCAGCCCCCGACAGGGGGGCACCGGGGAGCTGTTTTTT; V gene: TRBV9; J gene: TRBJ2-2; clone size: NA; D gene: TRBD1
CDR3 protein: CAISGGGLNTEAFF; CDR3 DNA: TGTGCCATCAGTGGGGGGGGGCTGAACACTGAAGCTTTCTTT; V gene: TRBV10-3; J gene: TRBJ1-1; clone size: NA; D gene: NA
CDR3 protein: CASSQISGRETQYF; CDR3 DNA: TGTGCCAGCAGCCAAATTTCTGGGAGAGAGACCCAGTACTTC; V gene: TRBV14; J gene: TRBJ2-5; clone size: NA; D gene: NA
CDR3 protein: CSIRGQGTDTQYF; CDR3 DNA: TGCAGTATCAGGGGACAGGGCACAGATACGCAGTATTTT; V gene: TRBV29-1; J gene: TRBJ2-3; clone size: NA; D gene: TRBD1
CDR3 protein: CASSSPYSTPNEKLFF; CDR3 DNA: TGTGCCAGCAGCTCCCCGTATAGTACTCCTAATGAAAAACTGTTTTTT; V gene: TRBV11-2; J gene: TRBJ1-4; clone size: once; D gene: NA
CDR3 protein: CASSFLGEREYNEQFF; CDR3 DNA: TGCGCCAGCAGCTTTCTTGGGGAGCGGGAATACAATGAGCAGTTCTTC; V gene: TRBV5-1; J gene: TRBJ2-1; clone size: NA; D gene: TRBD2
CDR3 protein: CASSRGADQPQHF; CDR3 DNA: TGTGCCAGTAGTAGGGGGGCGGACCAGCCCCAGCATTTT; V gene: TRBV19; J gene: TRBJ1-5; clone size: NA; D gene: NA
CDR3 protein: CASSLTPYQPQHF; CDR3 DNA: TGTGCCAGCAGCTTAACGCCCTATCAGCCCCAGCATTTT; V gene: TRBV7-3; J gene: TRBJ1-5; clone size: NA; D gene: NA
CDR3 protein: CASSSSPSANTGELFF; CDR3 DNA: TGTGCCAGCAGCTCCAGCCCATCCGCGAACACCGGGGAGCTGTTTTTT; V gene: TRBV5-5; J gene: TRBJ2-2; clone size: NA; D gene: NA
CDR3 protein: CASSQGTTYQPQHF; CDR3 DNA: TGTGCCAGCAGCCAAGGGACGACATATCAGCCCCAGCATTTT; V gene: TRBV3-1/TRBV3-2; J gene: TRBJ1-5; clone size: NA; D gene: NA
CDR3 protein: CASSITGPYASPLHF; CDR3 DNA: TGTGCCAGCAGTATAACCGGTCCATACGCTTCACCCCTCCACTTT; V gene: TRBV28; J gene: TRBJ1-6; clone size: NA; D gene: NA
CDR3 protein: CAWSVVFSTGELFF; CDR3 DNA: TGTGCCTGGAGTGTGGTCTTTTCCACCGGGGAGCTGTTTTTT; V gene: TRBV30; J gene: TRBJ2-2; clone size: NA; D gene: NA
CDR3 protein: CASEGGINQPQHF; CDR3 DNA: TGTGCCAGCGAGGGGGGTATCAATCAGCCCCAGCATTTT; V gene: TRBV6-6; J gene: TRBJ1-5; clone size: NA; D gene: NA
CDR3 protein: CASRRGGSTEAFF; CDR3 DNA: TGTGCCAGCAGGAGGGGAGGGTCCACTGAAGCTTTCTTT; V gene: TRBV6-5; J gene: TRBJ1-1; clone size: NA; D gene: NA
CDR3 protein: CATSRGPSGNSVEKLFF; CDR3 DNA: TGTGCCACCAGCAGAGGCCCATCTGGAAACTCCGTGGAAAAACTGTTTTTT; V gene: TRBV15; J gene: TRBJ1-4; clone size: NA; D gene: NA
CDR3 protein: CASSLSRETEAFF; CDR3 DNA: TGTGCCAGCAGCTTATCCCGAGAAACTGAAGCTTTCTTT; V gene: TRBV7-3; J gene: TRBJ1-1; clone size: NA; D gene: NA
CDR3 protein: CASTTGPAFGYTF; CDR3 DNA: TGTGCCAGCACAACAGGGCCAGCGTTTGGCTACACCTTC; V gene: TRBV28; J gene: TRBJ1-2; clone size: NA; D gene: NA
CDR3 protein: CASSLGMGSSNYGYTF; CDR3 DNA: TGCGCCAGCAGCTTGGGTATGGGGTCCTCTAACTATGGCTACACCTTC; V gene: TRBV5-1; J gene: TRBJ1-2; clone size: NA; D gene: NA
CDR3 protein: CASSLRTATVSGNTIYF; CDR3 DNA: TGTGCCAGTAGTTTAAGGACGGCGACCGTCTCTGGAAACACCATATATTTT; V gene: TRBV19; J gene: TRBJ1-3; clone size: NA; D gene: NA
CDR3 protein: CAKQGDYGYTF; CDR3 DNA: TGTGCCAAACAGGGAGACTATGGCTACACCTTC; V gene: TRBV7-2; J gene: TRBJ1-2; clone size: NA; D gene: NA
CDR3 protein: CAISESLGLSMPDTIYF; CDR3 DNA: TGTGCCATCAGTGAGTCCCTCGGACTGTCGATGCCGGACACCATATATTTT; V gene: TRBV10-3; J gene: TRBJ1-3; clone size: NA; D gene: NA
CDR3 protein: CASSRTLAGGRETQYF; CDR3 DNA: TGCGCCAGCAGCCGAACGCTCGCGGGGGGCCGGGAGACCCAGTACTTC; V gene: TRBV4-1; J gene: TRBJ2-5; clone size: NA; D gene: TRBD2
CDR3 protein: CASSPQAPYEQYF; CDR3 DNA: TGTGCCAGCAGTCCCCAGGCCCCCTACGAGCAGTACTTC; V gene: TRBV6-2/TRBV6-3; J gene: TRBJ2-7; clone size: NA; D gene: NA
CDR3 protein: CASSLMLADNEQFF; CDR3 DNA: TGTGCCAGCAGCTTAATGCTAGCGGACAATGAGCAGTTCTTC; V gene: TRBV7-2; J gene: TRBJ2-1; clone size: NA; D gene: TRBD2
CDR3 protein: CSARPYTEAFF; CDR3 DNA: TGCAGTGCTAGACCTTACACTGAAGCTTTCTTT; V gene: TRBV20-1; J gene: TRBJ1-1; clone size: NA; D gene: NA
CDR3 protein: CASSRFLEPPAYEQYF; CDR3 DNA: TGTGCCAGTAGTAGGTTCCTCGAACCCCCAGCCTACGAGCAGTACTTC; V gene: TRBV19; J gene: TRBJ2-7; clone size: NA; D gene: NA
CDR3 protein: CASSLGSGQGQETQYF; CDR3 DNA: TGTGCCAGCAGCTTAGGTTCGGGACAGGGGCAAGAGACCCAGTACTTC; V gene: TRBV7-2; J gene: TRBJ2-5; clone size: NA; D gene: TRBD1
CDR3 protein: CASSSAGGYGYTF; CDR3 DNA: TGTGCCAGCAGTTCCGCCGGGGGCTATGGCTACACCTTC; V gene: TRBV12-3/TRBV12-4; J gene: TRBJ1-2; clone size: few; D gene: NA
CDR3 protein: CASSQDGGRTDSLDTQYF; CDR3 DNA: TGTGCCAGCAGCCAAGATGGGGGTAGGACAGACTCTCTAGATACGCAGTATTTT; V gene: TRBV4-2; J gene: TRBJ2-3; clone size: few; D gene: NA
CDR3 protein: CASSADRGREQYF; CDR3 DNA: TGTGCCAGCAGCGCGGACAGGGGTCGGGAGCAGTACTTC; V gene: TRBV7-2; J gene: TRBJ2-7; clone size: few; D gene: TRBD1